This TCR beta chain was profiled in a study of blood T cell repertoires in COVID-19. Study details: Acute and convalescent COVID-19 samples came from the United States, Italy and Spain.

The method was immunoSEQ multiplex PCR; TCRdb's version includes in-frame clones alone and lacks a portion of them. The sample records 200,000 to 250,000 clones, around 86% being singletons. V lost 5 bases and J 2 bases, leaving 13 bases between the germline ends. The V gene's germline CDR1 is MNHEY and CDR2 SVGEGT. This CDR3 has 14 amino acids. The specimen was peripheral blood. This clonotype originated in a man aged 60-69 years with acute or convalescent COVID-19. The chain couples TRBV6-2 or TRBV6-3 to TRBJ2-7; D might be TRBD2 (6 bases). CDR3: CASSRGVRPYEQYF. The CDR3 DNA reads TGTGCCAGCAGTCGCGGGGTTAGACCCTACGAGCAGTACTTC.